This T cell receptor beta chain is drawn from a study of T cells in Graves' hyperthyroidism and ophthalmopathy. The PBMCs studied were ones that came from 10 ml fresh peripheral blood. The CDR3 has 16 residues. CDR1 and CDR2 (germline): MNHNS, SASEGT. Trimming shortened V by 7 bases and J by 3 bases, and 19 bases separated the two germline ends. TCR beta CDR3 sequences were amplified from RNA transcripts. First-round RT-PCR targeting the TCR CDR3 was performed with the HTBI primer set. From the multiplex PCR reads, TCRdb called clonotypes with MiXCR, one entry per CDR3 protein. The data hold around 600,000 distinct CDR3 sequences, with roughly 15% observed a single time.

The rearrangement links TRBV6-1 to TRBJ2-1; the D is unclear. Sequenced sample: blood. This TCR was recovered from a woman aged 45 to 65 with Graves' ophthalmopathy. The CDR3 here is CASTYRTAVNYNEQFF. CDR3 coding DNA: TGTGCCAGCACCTATCGAACAGCAGTCAACTACAATGAGCAGTTCTTC.